Presented here are 9 T cell receptor beta chains from one specimen sequenced in a study of radiotherapy plus CTLA-4 blockade in lung cancer. The table came from immunoSEQ multiplex PCR; TCRdb's copy has only in-frame clones and leaves some out. Among roughly 70,000 clones listed, around 87% were seen once. Sequences were derived from peripheral blood, sampled from a patient treated with radiotherapy plus ipilimumab. These receptors were taken from a human donor with non-small cell lung cancer that progressed on radiotherapy plus ipilimumab.

The chain's CDR3 is CASSGGTGSRETQYF. The CDR3 bases are TGTGCCAGCAGCGGGGGGACAGGGTCGCGAGAGACCCAGTACTTC. The V and J genes are TRBV11-2 and TRBJ2-5; 9 nucleotides align to TRBD1. There are 15 residues in the CDR3. From germline, CDR1 is SGHAT and CDR2 FQNNGV. V lost 5 bases to trimming and J lost 4 bases; unmatched junction nucleotides: 8.

This chain links TRBV10-1 with TRBJ2-3, with TRBD1 identical over 10 bases. In germline, CDR1 is WNHNN, CDR2 SYGVQD (reference sequence). V lost 4 bases, J lost 7 bases, and 5 bases stayed unmatched. The CDR3 runs 14 residues. CDR3 loop: CASSALGQGNTQYF. The CDR3 coding sequence is TGCGCCAGCAGTGCGTTGGGACAGGGGAATACGCAGTATTTT.

This chain uses TRBV5-1 with TRBJ2-2; maybe TRBD2 (5 bases). The CDR3 is 12 amino acids. Trimming removed 6 bases at V and 7 bases at J, with 10 bases between. Germline CDR1 SGHRS, CDR2 YFSETQ. The CDR3 is CASTEEGGELFF. The CDR3 DNA reads TGCGCCAGCACCGAAGAGGGCGGGGAGCTGTTTTTT.

The chain is built from TRBV6-1 and TRBJ2-1, with 7 bases identical to TRBD1. Germline-derived CDR1 and CDR2 are MNHNS and SASEGT. J lost 5 bases, V lost 7 bases, and 5 bases had no gene match. The CDR3 is made up of 13 amino acids. The CDR3 spells CASTGQFHNEQFF. CDR3 nucleotides: TGTGCCAGCACGGGACAGTTTCACAATGAGCAGTTCTTC.

The CDR3 region has the DNA TGTGCCAGCAGCCTCAGCGGGAGGGCCGGGAATACGCAGTATTTT. Residues: CASSLSGRAGNTQYF. The chain joins TRBV7-2 to TRBJ2-3; 10 bases agree with TRBD2. With V trimmed by 5 bases and J by 7 bases, 9 bases remained unmatched. Germline V lookup: CDR1 SGHTA, CDR2 FQGNSA. This CDR3 has 15 amino acids.

The chain couples TRBV2 to TRBJ2-7, with 8 nucleotides matching TRBD1. This CDR3 comprises 14 residues. CDR1 SNHLY and CDR2 FYNNEI come from the germline V gene. J was trimmed by 6 bases and V by 3 bases; bases with no gene match: 7. The CDR3 nucleotides read TGTGCCAGCAGTGAGGACAGGGTTCTTGCCGAGCAGTACGTC. It translates to CASSEDRVLAEQYV.

This clone was seen once. V gene TRBV29-1 combines with J gene TRBJ1-4; the D gene is possibly TRBD1 (5 bases). Germline-derived CDR1 and CDR2 are SQVTM and ANQGSEA. V lost 7 bases to trimming and J lost 7 bases, with 7 bases between them. The CDR3 spans 10 residues. CDR3: CSAGGEKLFF. CDR3 bases: TGCAGCGCCGGGGGTGAAAAACTGTTTTTT.

The genes are TRBV29-1 and TRBJ2-5; D possibly corresponds to TRBD2 (6 bases). This CDR3 has 13 residues. Germline CDR1 SQVTM, CDR2 ANQGSEA. V was pared by 4 bases and J by 4 bases, with 13 bases between. The CDR3 region has the DNA TGCAGCGTTGTATTACTAGCAGGAGAGACCCAGTACTTC. Protein sequence: CSVVLLAGETQYF.

The rearrangement links TRBV27 to TRBJ2-1; D unclear. CDR3 length: 13 amino acids. CDR1 and CDR2 (germline): MNHEY, SMNVEV (reference sequence). Between the trimmed V and J ends, which lost 2 bases and 1 base, there was a span of 3 bases. CDR3 sequence reads: CASSLRSYNEQFF. The CDR3, as DNA: TGTGCCAGCAGTTTAAGGTCCTACAATGAGCAGTTCTTC.